This record covers a single T cell receptor (beta chain). TCR sequencing used cDNA made by reverse transcription of extracted RNA. TCRdb's table, derived via immunoSEQ multiplex PCR, lists solely in-frame clones and lacks some. The sample has approximately 210,000 clones, 45% to 65% seen once; the top ten hold 3% to 3.5%. The data derive from a study of CD8+ T cells in alopecia areata. Study details: Treated patients were dosed with oral tofacitinib, taking 5 to 10 mg twice daily. The investigators scored severity in treated patients by the percentage of affected scalp area.

Looked up from germline, CDR1 is SGHRS and CDR2 is YFSETQ. This CDR3 is 15 amino acids long. The V and J ends lost 5 bases and 3 bases, in that order; junction bases with no gene match: 9. The treatment is: oral pan-JAK inhibitor, 5-10 mg twice daily. V usage is TRBV5-1 and J usage is TRBJ2-5, with 8 bases lining up with TRBD2. The source of this sequence is a human donor with alopecia areata. The input for sequencing was CD4+ T cells sorted from blood, taken at week 4, from a patient treated with tofacitinib. CDR3 sequence: CASSLTGLAEETQYF. The CDR3 DNA reads TGCGCCAGCAGTCTCACAGGACTAGCCGAAGAGACCCAGTACTTC.